A selection of T cell receptor beta chains follows, all from one sample in a study of cytomegalovirus exposure and HLA in healthy donors. TCRdb keeps only in-frame clones here, not all; method: immunoSEQ multiplex PCR. The clone table shows 30,000 to 35,000 clones, with the ten largest holding approximately 2%. The specimen sequenced was PBMCs. All receptors come from a woman aged 40 to 50 in good health and CMV-seropositive. CDR3s include the opening cysteine and the closing phenylalanine or tryptophan. D genes are given only for firm matches. The size field is filled for only some rows; it gives once, few, many or a size class.

>TRBJ1-1|TRBV5-1|.|TRBD1
CASSLWTGLNTEAFF
TGCGCCAGCAGCTTGTGGACAGGGCTGAACACTGAAGCTTTCTTT
>TRBJ2-1|TRBV19|.|TRBD1
CASWAGQGYNEQFF
TGTGCCAGCTGGGCGGGACAGGGGTACAATGAGCAGTTCTTC
>TRBJ1-2|TRBV18|.|.
CASSPRDSTTNYGYTF
TGTGCCAGCTCACCACGTGACTCTACTACTAACTATGGCTACACCTTC
>TRBJ1-2|TRBV28|.|TRBD1
CASRDPTGSYGYTF
TGTGCCAGTAGAGACCCGACAGGGAGCTATGGCTACACCTTC
>TRBJ1-5|TRBV28|.|.
CASSSDTQRDSNQPQHF
TGTGCCAGCAGTTCCGATACTCAGCGGGATAGCAATCAGCCCCAGCATTTT
>TRBJ2-7|TRBV2|.|TRBD1
CASSKETGLYEQYF
TGTGCCAGCAGTAAAGAGACAGGGCTCTACGAGCAGTACTTC
>TRBJ2-1|TRBV28|.|.
CASSSWDNYNEQFF
TGTGCCAGCAGTTCCTGGGACAACTACAATGAGCAGTTCTTC
>TRBJ2-2|TRBV19|.|TRBD1
CASSLPDRATGELFF
TGTGCCAGTAGCCTACCCGACAGGGCCACCGGGGAGCTGTTTTTT
>TRBJ2-1|TRBV5-6|.|TRBD2
CASSPAGTSGTGGQFF
TGTGCCAGCAGCCCCGCCGGGACTAGCGGGACCGGCGGGCAGTTCTTC
>TRBJ2-7|TRBV6-4|.|.
CASSDPRGPYEQYF
TGTGCCAGCAGTGACCCCAGGGGTCCCTACGAGCAGTACTTC
>TRBJ1-3|TRBV4-1|.|.
CASSQVEGRGNTIYF
TGCGCCAGCAGCCAAGTAGAGGGCCGGGGAAACACCATATATTTT
>TRBJ2-3|TRBV14|.|.
CASSQEYFGGGSDTQYF
TGTGCCAGCAGCCAAGAGTACTTTGGGGGCGGGTCAGATACGCAGTATTTT
>TRBJ2-3|TRBV6-4|.|.
CASSEGQSSTDTQYF
TGTGCCAGCAGTGAGGGACAATCTAGCACAGATACGCAGTATTTT
>TRBJ2-7|TRBV2|.|.
CASRFSSPDEQYF
TGTGCCAGCAGGTTCAGTAGCCCGGACGAGCAGTACTTC
>TRBJ2-2|TRBV6-5|.|.
CASTQFGTSTGELFF
TGTGCCAGCACCCAATTCGGGACTTCCACCGGGGAGCTGTTTTTT
>TRBJ2-7|TRBV5-1|.|.
CASSLAPSYEQYF
TGCGCCAGCAGCTTGGCCCCTTCCTACGAGCAGTACTTC
>TRBJ2-5|TRBV13|.|TRBD2
CASSFRTSGVGETQYF
TGTGCCAGCAGCTTCCGGACTAGCGGGGTCGGGGAGACCCAGTACTTC
>TRBJ2-7|TRBV2|.|TRBD1
CASSEGQGAYEQYF
TGTGCCAGCAGTGAAGGACAGGGGGCCTACGAGCAGTACTTC
>TRBJ1-3|TRBV7-9|medium-sized|.
CASSLDVIRNTIYF
TGTGCCAGCAGCTTAGATGTTATCCGGAACACCATATATTTT
>TRBJ1-4|TRBV2|.|.
CASSNRQASGGKLFF
TGTGCCAGCAGTAATAGACAGGCATCGGGTGGAAAACTGTTTTTT
>TRBJ2-1|TRBV5-1|.|.
CASTQSTGAYNEQFF
TGCGCCAGCACCCAATCGACAGGTGCCTACAATGAGCAGTTCTTC
>TRBJ1-1|TRBV28|.|.
CASSFQGRATEAFF
TGTGCCAGCAGTTTTCAAGGGAGGGCCACTGAAGCTTTCTTT
>TRBJ2-2|TRBV7-9|.|.
CASSMYSTGELFF
TGTGCCAGCAGCATGTACAGCACCGGGGAGCTGTTTTTT
>TRBJ2-1|TRBV7-6|.|TRBD2
CASSLNGVAGGPSYNEQFF
TGTGCCAGCAGCTTAAATGGAGTAGCGGGAGGCCCCTCCTACAATGAGCAGTTCTTC
>TRBJ1-1|TRBV4-2|.|TRBD1
CASSRDRTGLGDTEAFF
TGTGCCAGCAGCCGAGACAGGACAGGGCTTGGGGACACTGAAGCTTTCTTT
>TRBJ2-4|TRBV5-4|.|TRBD2
CASSLWEGSAKNIQYF
TGTGCCAGCAGCTTGTGGGAGGGATCAGCCAAAAACATTCAGTACTTC
>TRBJ1-2|TRBV5-6|.|TRBD1
CASSGGTGGVYGYTF
TGTGCCAGCAGCGGGGGGACAGGGGGCGTCTATGGCTACACCTTC